This T cell receptor (beta chain) was retrieved from a study of blood T cell repertoires in COVID-19. Looking at the study overall: T cells, B-cell-depleted T cells, or PBMCs provided the cDNA or gDNA that served as material.

Original analysis: Reference gene primer amplification yielded estimated nucleated cell counts. TCRdb's table, derived via immunoSEQ multiplex PCR, lists solely in-frame clones and lacks some. V, J and clone size were drawn from that table, and D and trimming were deduced from the DNA. Altogether around 43,000 clones are present, about 85% being singletons, with the ten largest covering roughly 30%. The J segment lost 11 bases and the V segment lost 6 bases, leaving 9 bases of the junction unmatched. CDR3 length: 12 amino acids. Germline loops: CDR1 SQVTM, CDR2 ANQGSEA. Sequencing used peripheral blood. The clonotype comes from an elderly woman with acute or convalescent COVID-19. V and J are TRBV29-1 and TRBJ2-4; 8 nucleotides line up with TRBD2. CDR3: CSVEPSSGVQYF. The CDR3 DNA follows: TGCAGCGTCGAACCTAGTAGCGGGGTTCAGTACTTC.